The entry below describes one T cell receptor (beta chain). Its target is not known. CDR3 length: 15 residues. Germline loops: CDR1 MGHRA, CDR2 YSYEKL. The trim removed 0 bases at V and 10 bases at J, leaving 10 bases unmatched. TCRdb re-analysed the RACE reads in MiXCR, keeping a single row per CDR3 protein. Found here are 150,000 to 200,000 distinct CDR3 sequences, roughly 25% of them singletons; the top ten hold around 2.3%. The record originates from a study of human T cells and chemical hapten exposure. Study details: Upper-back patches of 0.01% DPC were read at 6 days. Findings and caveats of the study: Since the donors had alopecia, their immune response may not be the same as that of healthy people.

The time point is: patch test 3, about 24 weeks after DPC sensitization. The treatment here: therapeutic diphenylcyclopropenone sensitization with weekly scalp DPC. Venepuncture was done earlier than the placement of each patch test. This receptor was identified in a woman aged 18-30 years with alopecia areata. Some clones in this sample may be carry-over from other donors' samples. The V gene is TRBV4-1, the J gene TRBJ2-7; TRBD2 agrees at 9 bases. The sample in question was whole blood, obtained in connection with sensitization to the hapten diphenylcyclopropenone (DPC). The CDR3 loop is CASSQEPSGTLRQYF. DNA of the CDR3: TGCGCCAGCAGCCAAGAGCCTAGCGGGACCTTGAGACAGTACTTC.